The 21 T cell receptor beta chains listed next were all sequenced from one sample in a study of OX40 agonist ivuxolimab in advanced cancers. Sequencing used immunoSEQ multiplex PCR; TCRdb keeps in-frame clones, though not all of them. The sample consists of almost 90,000 clones, 80% to 90% of them appearing once. This specimen was CD4+ or CD8+ T cells sorted from blood, taken in a trial of the OX40 agonist ivuxolimab. The source is an adult with an advanced solid tumor such as melanoma, head and neck, liver or kidney cancer.

The chain employs TRBV4-2 and TRBJ1-3; D is undetermined. V was cut by 0 bases and J by 3 bases, with 3 bases left in between. Germline CDR1 and CDR2: LGHNA and YNFKEQ. The CDR3 runs to 13 residues. CDR3 nucleotide sequence: TGTGCCAGCAGCCAAGAAAGTGGAAACACCATATATTTT. It specifies CASSQESGNTIYF.

The chain is built from TRBV27 and TRBJ1-2; maybe TRBD1 (6 bases). This CDR3 region has 15 residues. Trimming cost V 0 bases and J 2 bases, with 10 bases left between them. Per the germline V gene, CDR1 is MNHEY and CDR2 is SMNVEV (reference sequence). As DNA, the CDR3 is TGTGCCAGCAGTTTATCAACAGGGCTGAACTATGGCTACACCTTC. Its translation is CASSLSTGLNYGYTF.

The chain uses TRBV11-3 and TRBJ2-2, with TRBD1 identical over 10 bases. Per the germline V gene, CDR1 is SGHNT and CDR2 is YENEEA. There are 15 residues in the CDR3. V lost 5 bases to trimming and J lost 5 bases; unmatched junction nucleotides: 5. The CDR3 loop reads CASSPRQGATGELFF. The CDR3 region has the DNA TGTGCCAGCAGCCCCCGACAGGGGGCTACCGGGGAGCTGTTTTTT.

The chain is built from TRBV6-5 and TRBJ1-2; no definite D call. Trimming took off 6 bases at V and 4 bases at J, with 12 bases between the two ends. The CDR3 has 13 amino acids. Germline V gene lookup returns CDR1 MNHEY and CDR2 SVGAGI. The CDR3 is CASRPWETYGYTF. Here the CDR3 DNA reads TGTGCCAGCAGACCCTGGGAAACCTATGGCTACACCTTC.

The CDR3 DNA follows: TGTGCCAGCAGTAACGTCACCGGGACAGGGAATGAAAAACTGTTTTTT. Protein product: CASSNVTGTGNEKLFF. The chain uses TRBV27 and TRBJ1-4; 9 bases align to TRBD1. V shed 5 bases, J shed 5 bases, and the junction held 9 bases outside the gene matches. The CDR3 is 16 amino acids. Per germline, CDR1 MNHEY and CDR2 SMNVEV (reference sequence).

This clone came up a few times. This chain links TRBV25-1 with TRBJ2-7, with 11 bases lining up with TRBD2. The CDR3 covers 14 residues. V dropped 6 bases and J dropped 2; count of bases not matched to a gene: 3. Looked up from germline, CDR1 is MGHDK and CDR2 is SYGVNS. The CDR3 sequence: CASSPTSGAYEQYF. In DNA, the CDR3 is TGTGCCAGCAGCCCGACTAGCGGGGCCTACGAGCAGTACTTC.

The V gene is TRBV10-2, the J gene TRBJ2-7; D is perhaps TRBD2 (7 bases). Looked up from germline, CDR1 is WSHSY and CDR2 is SAAADI. The V gene lost 3 bases and the J gene lost 4 bases, with 16 bases spanning the gap. This CDR3 is 15 amino acids long. The CDR3 nucleotides read TGCGCCAGCAGTGAAAGACAGGCCGGGAGGTACGAGCAGTACTTC. Translation: CASSERQAGRYEQYF.

This clone was counted a few times. The chain couples TRBV5-6 to TRBJ1-2; TRBD1 aligns across 8 bases. The V gene end was trimmed by 1 base and the J gene end by 7 bases; junction bases not matched to a gene: 21. The CDR3 loop spans 19 amino acids. Germline values: CDR1 SGHDT, CDR2 YYEEEE. In nucleotides, the CDR3 is TGTGCCAGCAGCTTGCGCAGGGGGCGACTCTGGGCGGGGACGGGTGGCTACACCTTC. Protein product: CASSLRRGRLWAGTGGYTF. Supplemented by reference TRBV5-6 and TRBJ1-2, the full variable domain reads DAGVTQSPTHLIKTRGQQVTLRCSPKSGHDTVSWYQQALGQGPQFIFQYYEEEERQRGNFPDRFSGHQFPNYSSELNVNALLLGDSALYLCASSLRRGRLWAGTGGYTFGSGTRLTVV.

The gene calls are TRBV7-3 and TRBJ2-2, with 7 bases identical to TRBD1. The trim removed 9 bases at V and 4 bases at J, leaving 8 bases unmatched. The CDR3 totals 14 residues. Per germline, CDR1 SGHTA and CDR2 FQGTGA. The CDR3: CASSHGTATGELFF. The CDR3 region has the DNA TGTGCCAGTTCTCACGGGACAGCCACCGGGGAGCTGTTTTTT.

V and J are TRBV7-2 and TRBJ2-3; D is unresolved. CDR1 is SGHTA and CDR2 is FQGNSA in the germline V gene. V lost 5 bases and J 2 bases, leaving 11 bases between the germline ends. The CDR3 spans 14 residues. The CDR3 DNA follows: TGTGCCAGCAGCCGGACCTTAGTCACAGATACGCAGTATTTT. Translating gives CASSRTLVTDTQYF. The full variable domain, completed using reference TRBV7-2 and TRBJ2-3, is GAGVSQSPSNKVTEKGKDVELRCDPISGHTALYWYRQSLGQGLEFLIYFQGNSAPDKSGLPSDRFSAERTGGSVSTLTIQRTQQEDSAVYLCASSRTLVTDTQYFGPGTRLTVL.

The V and J genes are TRBV6-5 and TRBJ1-1, with D hard to call. This CDR3 has 13 residues. CDR1 and CDR2 from the germline V gene are MNHEY and SVGAGI. The ends were cut back, 7 bases at V and 1 base at J, with 10 bases in the middle. CDR3 in DNA: TGTGCCAGCAAAGACGGGTCGAACACTGAAGCTTTCTTT. It translates to CASKDGSNTEAFF.

This chain links TRBV30 with TRBJ2-3; 8 bases map to TRBD2. V lost 2 bases and J lost 3; bases outside the gene matches: 4. Germline CDR1 GTSNPN, CDR2 SVGIG (reference sequence). There are 14 residues in the CDR3. CDR3: CAWSSGGQTDTQYF. CDR3 sequence (DNA): TGTGCCTGGAGTTCGGGGGGGCAGACAGATACGCAGTATTTT.

The V and J genes are TRBV9 and TRBJ2-7; the D gene is possibly TRBD2 (7 bases). The V end was cut by 4 bases, the J end by 0 bases, with 11 bases between. This CDR3 is 14 amino acids long. CDR1 and CDR2 (germline): SGDLS, YYNGEE. CDR3 sequence: CASSPAGASYEQYF. In DNA form, the CDR3 reads TGTGCCAGCAGCCCCGCGGGGGCCTCCTACGAGCAGTACTTC.

V gene TRBV11-2 combines with J gene TRBJ1-2, with D tentatively TRBD1 (5 bases). CDR3 length: 13 residues. CDR1 SGHAT and CDR2 FQNNGV come from the germline V gene. The germline V and J ends were trimmed by 3 bases and 8 bases, with 13 bases remaining between them. In DNA, the CDR3 is TGTGCCAGCAGCTTCATCAGGGCAGGGGGCTACACCTTC. The encoded protein is CASSFIRAGGYTF. Combining the CDR3 with reference TRBV11-2 and TRBJ1-2 gives the whole variable domain EAGVAQSPRYKIIEKRQSVAFWCNPISGHATLYWYQQILGQGPKLLIQFQNNGVVDDSQLPKDRFSAERLKGVDSTLKIQPAKLEDSAVYLCASSFIRAGGYTFGSGTRLTVV.

This clone appeared once. The rearrangement links TRBV27 to TRBJ2-6, with 7 bases identical to TRBD2. Unmatched junction bases numbered 5, after V lost 4 bases and J lost 2 bases. The CDR3 consists of 16 residues. From germline, CDR1 is MNHEY and CDR2 SMNVEV (reference sequence). In DNA, the CDR3 is TGTGCCAGCAGTTCCCGGGCGGGGGCTGGGGCCAACGTCCTGACTTTC. It specifies CASSSRAGAGANVLTF.

V usage is TRBV5-8 and J usage is TRBJ1-3; D might be TRBD1 (5 bases). V was trimmed by 4 bases and J by 0 bases, leaving 17 bases between them. The CDR3 totals 17 residues. Germline V gene lookup returns CDR1 SGHTS and CDR2 YDEGEE. The CDR3 nucleotides are TGTGCCAGCAGCCGAACTGGGACTCTCAGCTCTGGAAACACCATATATTTT. Translated: CASSRTGTLSSGNTIYF.

This rearrangement joins TRBV7-2 to TRBJ2-2; 11 nucleotides match TRBD1. CDR1 is SGHTA, CDR2 FQGNSA, per germline. The CDR3 consists of 19 residues. Trimming cost V 6 bases and J 2 bases; bases outside gene matches: 14. The CDR3 reads CASRPPVGGTGGNTGELFF. Written as DNA, the CDR3 is TGTGCCAGCAGACCCCCAGTGGGGGGGACAGGGGGAAACACCGGGGAGCTGTTTTTT.

The V and J genes are TRBV21-1 and TRBJ1-1. TRBV21-1 is a documented pseudogene. This CDR3 has 14 residues. CDR3 region: CASSKGEGNTEAFF. In nucleotides, the CDR3 is TGTGCCAGCAGCAAAGGGGAGGGGAACACTGAAGCTTTCTTT.

The V call is TRBV5-6, the J call TRBJ2-3; 10 bases are a match to TRBD2. Germline CDR1 SGHDT, CDR2 YYEEEE. The CDR3 loop spans 17 amino acids. Trimming removed 1 base from V and 3 bases from J; junction bases left unmatched: 8. CDR3: CASSLFSGGPRTDTQYF. CDR3 DNA sequence: TGTGCCAGCAGCTTGTTTAGCGGGGGGCCCCGTACAGATACGCAGTATTTT.

The chain is built from TRBV6-6 and TRBJ2-3, with 9 positions matching TRBD1. Germline values: CDR1 MNHNY, CDR2 SVGAGI (reference sequence). The CDR3 spans 15 residues. After removal of 2 bases from V and 2 bases from J, the junction contained 2 bases not matched to a gene. The CDR3 DNA is TGTGCCAGCAGTTACGGGACAGGGAACACAGATACGCAGTATTTT. Translating gives CASSYGTGNTDTQYF.

The chain uses TRBV5-6 and TRBJ1-5; TRBD1 is a possible D gene (6 bases). CDR1 and CDR2 from the germline V gene are SGHDT and YYEEEE. V was pared by 0 bases and J by 2 bases, with 12 bases between. This CDR3 spans 16 amino acids. Written as DNA, the CDR3 is TGTGCCAGCAGCTTGGGCAGGGGTATAGGCAATCAGCCCCAGCATTTT. Residues: CASSLGRGIGNQPQHF.